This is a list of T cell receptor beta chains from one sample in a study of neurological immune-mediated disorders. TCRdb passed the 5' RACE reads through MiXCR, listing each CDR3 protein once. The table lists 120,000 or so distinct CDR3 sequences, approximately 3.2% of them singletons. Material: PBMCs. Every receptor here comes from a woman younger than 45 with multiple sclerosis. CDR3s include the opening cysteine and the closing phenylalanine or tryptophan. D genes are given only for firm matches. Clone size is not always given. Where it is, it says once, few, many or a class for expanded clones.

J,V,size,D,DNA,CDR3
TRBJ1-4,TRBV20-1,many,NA,TGCAGTGCTAGAGATAGAAGTAGGACTGAAAAACTGTTTTTT,CSARDRSRTEKLFF
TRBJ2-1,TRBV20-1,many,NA,TGCAGTGCTAGAGATGGTTTCGCGGCCACCTCTCAGCGTGAGCAGTTCTTC,CSARDGFAATSQREQFF
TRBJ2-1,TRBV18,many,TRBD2,TGTGCCAGCTCACCCCTAGCGGGAGGCGAGGAGGACAATGAGCAGTTCTTC,CASSPLAGGEEDNEQFF
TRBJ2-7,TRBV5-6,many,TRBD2,TGTGCCAGCAGCTCGGGGACTAGCGGGTTTACCTACGAGCAGTACTTC,CASSSGTSGFTYEQYF
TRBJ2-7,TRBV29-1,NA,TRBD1,TGCAGCGGAGGGGACAGAGGCTACGAGCAGTACTTC,CSGGDRGYEQYF
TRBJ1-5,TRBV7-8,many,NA,TGTGCCAGCAGCCGCGGAAGGAGTAATCAGCCCCAGCATTTT,CASSRGRSNQPQHF
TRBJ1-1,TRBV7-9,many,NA,TGTGCCAGCAGCGGAAGACGCAGTGAAGCTTTCTTT,CASSGRRSEAFF
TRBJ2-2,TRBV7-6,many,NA,TGTGCCAGCAGCTCCCCCGTGGCGAGGGGGGCCCACCGGGGGGAGCTGTTTTTT,CASSSPVARGAHRGELFF
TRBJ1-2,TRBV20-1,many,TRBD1,TGCAGTGCGACCAGGACAGGATTAACTATGGACTACACCTTC,CSATRTGLTMDYTF
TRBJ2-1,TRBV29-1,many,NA,TGCAGCGTTGCTGGCAGGGGCGGCAATGAGCAGTTCTTC,CSVAGRGGNEQFF
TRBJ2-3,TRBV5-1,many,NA,TGCGCCAGCAGCTTACAGGGTCGAACAGATACGCAGTATTTT,CASSLQGRTDTQYF
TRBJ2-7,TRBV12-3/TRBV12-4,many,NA,TGTGCCAGCAGTTTACCCCCTAGGGAGGTGCAGTACTTC,CASSLPPREVQYF
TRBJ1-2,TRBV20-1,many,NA,TGCAGTGCTAGAGCTGGGACATCATATTCCTATGGCTACACCTTC,CSARAGTSYSYGYTF
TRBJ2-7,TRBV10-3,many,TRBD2,TGTGCCATCAGACTAGCGGGAAGCGAGCAGTACTTC,CAIRLAGSEQYF
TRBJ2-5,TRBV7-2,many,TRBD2,TGTGCCAGCAGCTTAGGGGCTAGCGGGATGGTGGAGACCCAGTACTTC,CASSLGASGMVETQYF
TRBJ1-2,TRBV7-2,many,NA,TGTGCCAGCAGCCGAGCGACCGGAGCCGCCTATGGCTACACCTTC,CASSRATGAAYGYTF
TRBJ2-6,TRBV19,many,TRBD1,TGTGCCAGTAGTACAGGACAGGGGGCTACTGGGGCCAACGTCCTGACTTTC,CASSTGQGATGANVLTF
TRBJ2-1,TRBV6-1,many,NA,TGTGCCAGCAGTGAAGACGTCCCTGAGCAGTTCTTC,CASSEDVPEQFF